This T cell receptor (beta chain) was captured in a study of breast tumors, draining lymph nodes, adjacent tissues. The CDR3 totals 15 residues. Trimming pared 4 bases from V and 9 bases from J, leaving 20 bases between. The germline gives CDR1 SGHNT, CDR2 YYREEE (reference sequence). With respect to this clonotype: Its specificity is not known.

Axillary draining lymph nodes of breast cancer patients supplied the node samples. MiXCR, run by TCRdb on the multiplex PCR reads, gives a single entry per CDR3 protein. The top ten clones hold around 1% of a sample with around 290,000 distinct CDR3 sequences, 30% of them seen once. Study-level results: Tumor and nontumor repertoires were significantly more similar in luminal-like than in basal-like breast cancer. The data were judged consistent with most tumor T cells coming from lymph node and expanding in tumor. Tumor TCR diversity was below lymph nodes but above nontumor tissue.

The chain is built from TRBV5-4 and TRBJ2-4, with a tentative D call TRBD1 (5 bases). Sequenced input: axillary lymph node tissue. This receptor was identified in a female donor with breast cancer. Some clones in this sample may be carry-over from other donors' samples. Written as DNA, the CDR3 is TGTGCCAGCAGCCTAAATCAAGGGGTTAGGGGCATTCAGTACTTC. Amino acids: CASSLNQGVRGIQYF.